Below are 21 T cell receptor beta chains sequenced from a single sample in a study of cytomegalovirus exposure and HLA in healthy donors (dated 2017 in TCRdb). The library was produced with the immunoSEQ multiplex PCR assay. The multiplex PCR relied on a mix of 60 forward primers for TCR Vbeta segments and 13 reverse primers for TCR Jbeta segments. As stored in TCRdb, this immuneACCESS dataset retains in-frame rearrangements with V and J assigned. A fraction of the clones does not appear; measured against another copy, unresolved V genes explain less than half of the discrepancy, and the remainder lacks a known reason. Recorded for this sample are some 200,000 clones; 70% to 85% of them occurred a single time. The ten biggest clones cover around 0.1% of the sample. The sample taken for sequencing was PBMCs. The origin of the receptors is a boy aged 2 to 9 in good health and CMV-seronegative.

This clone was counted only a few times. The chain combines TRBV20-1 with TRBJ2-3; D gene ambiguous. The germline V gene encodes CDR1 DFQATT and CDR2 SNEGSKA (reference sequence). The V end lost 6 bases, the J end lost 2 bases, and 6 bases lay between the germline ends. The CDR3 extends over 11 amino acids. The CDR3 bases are TGCAGTGCCTCCTTCACAGATACGCAGTATTTT. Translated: CSASFTDTQYF.

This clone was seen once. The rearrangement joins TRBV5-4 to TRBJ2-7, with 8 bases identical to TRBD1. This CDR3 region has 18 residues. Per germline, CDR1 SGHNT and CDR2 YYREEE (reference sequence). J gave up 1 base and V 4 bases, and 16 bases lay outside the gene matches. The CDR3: CASSTRGVGTGVSYEQYF. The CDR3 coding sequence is TGTGCCAGCAGCACCCGGGGAGTTGGGACAGGAGTTTCCTACGAGCAGTACTTC.

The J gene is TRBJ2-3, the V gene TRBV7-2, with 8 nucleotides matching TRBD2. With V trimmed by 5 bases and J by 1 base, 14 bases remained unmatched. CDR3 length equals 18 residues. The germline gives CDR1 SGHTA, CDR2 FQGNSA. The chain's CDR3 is CASSPSGGPKLRTDTQYF. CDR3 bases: TGTGCCAGCAGCCCGAGCGGGGGACCTAAGCTACGCACAGATACGCAGTATTTT.

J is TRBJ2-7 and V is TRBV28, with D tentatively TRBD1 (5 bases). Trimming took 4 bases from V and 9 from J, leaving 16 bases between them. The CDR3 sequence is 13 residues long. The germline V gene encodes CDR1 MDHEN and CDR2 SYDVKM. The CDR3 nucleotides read TGTGCCAGCAGTTCGACAGAACCCGTAGGGCAGTACTTC. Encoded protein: CASSSTEPVGQYF.

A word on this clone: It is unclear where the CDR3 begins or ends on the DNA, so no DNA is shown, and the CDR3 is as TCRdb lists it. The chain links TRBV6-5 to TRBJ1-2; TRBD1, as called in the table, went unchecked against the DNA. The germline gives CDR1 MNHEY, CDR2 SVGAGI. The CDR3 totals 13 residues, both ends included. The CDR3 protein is CASSPDRVGSGTF.

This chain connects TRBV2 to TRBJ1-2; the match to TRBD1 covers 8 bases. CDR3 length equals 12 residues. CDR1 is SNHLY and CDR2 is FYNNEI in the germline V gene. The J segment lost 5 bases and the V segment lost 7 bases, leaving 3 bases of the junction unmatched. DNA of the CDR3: TGTGCCAGCACCCGGACAGGGTATGGCTACACCTTC. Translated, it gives CASTRTGYGYTF.

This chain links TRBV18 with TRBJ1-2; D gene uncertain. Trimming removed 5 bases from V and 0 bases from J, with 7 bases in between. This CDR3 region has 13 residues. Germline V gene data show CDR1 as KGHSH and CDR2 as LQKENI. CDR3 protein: CASSGGTNYGYTF. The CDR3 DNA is TGTGCCAGCTCAGGCGGTACTAACTATGGCTACACCTTC.

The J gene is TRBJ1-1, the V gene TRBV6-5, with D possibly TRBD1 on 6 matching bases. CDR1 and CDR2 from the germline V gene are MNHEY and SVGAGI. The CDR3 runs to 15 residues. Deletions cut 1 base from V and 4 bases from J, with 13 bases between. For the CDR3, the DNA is TGTGCCAGCAGTTACTACAGGGCCTTGAGCACTGAAGCTTTCTTT. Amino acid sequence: CASSYYRALSTEAFF.

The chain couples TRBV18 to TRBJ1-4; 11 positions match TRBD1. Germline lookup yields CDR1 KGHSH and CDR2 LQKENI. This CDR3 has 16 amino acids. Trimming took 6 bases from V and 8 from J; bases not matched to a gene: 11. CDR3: CASSQDRGLGGEKLFF. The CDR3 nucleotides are TGTGCCAGCTCCCAGGACAGGGGGCTAGGTGGGGAAAAACTGTTTTTT.

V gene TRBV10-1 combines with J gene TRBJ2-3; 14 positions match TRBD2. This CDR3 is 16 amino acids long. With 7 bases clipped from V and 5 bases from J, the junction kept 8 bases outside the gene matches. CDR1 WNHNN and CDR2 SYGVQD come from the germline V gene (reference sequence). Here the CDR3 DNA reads TGCGCCAGCATGACGACTAGCGGGGGGGCAAGAGATACGCAGTATTTT. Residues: CASMTTSGGARDTQYF.

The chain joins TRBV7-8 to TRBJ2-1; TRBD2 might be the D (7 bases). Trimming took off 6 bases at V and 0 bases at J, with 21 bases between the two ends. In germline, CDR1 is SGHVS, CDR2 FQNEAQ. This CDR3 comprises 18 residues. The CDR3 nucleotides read TGTGCCAGCAGGCCCCGGTGGCGGGGGCAAAGCTCCTACAATGAGCAGTTCTTC. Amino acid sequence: CASRPRWRGQSSYNEQFF.

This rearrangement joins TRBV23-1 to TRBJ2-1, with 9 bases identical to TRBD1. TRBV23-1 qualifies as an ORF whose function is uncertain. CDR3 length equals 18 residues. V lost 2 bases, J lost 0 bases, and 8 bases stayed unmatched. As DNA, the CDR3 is TGCGCCAGCAGTCAACGGGACAGGGTTCGAAGCTCCTACAATGAGCAGTTCTTC. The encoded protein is CASSQRDRVRSSYNEQFF.

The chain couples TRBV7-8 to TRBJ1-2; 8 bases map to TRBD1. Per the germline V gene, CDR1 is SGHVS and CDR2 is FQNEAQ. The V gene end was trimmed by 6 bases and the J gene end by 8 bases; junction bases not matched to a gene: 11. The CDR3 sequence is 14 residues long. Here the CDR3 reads CASSSYQGAKGYTF. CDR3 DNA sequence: TGTGCCAGCAGTTCTTACCAGGGGGCAAAGGGCTACACCTTC.

CDR3 nucleotide sequence: TGTGCCAGTAGTCCGCGGGGGACCGGACACACTGAAGCTTTCTTT. Protein sequence: CASSPRGTGHTEAFF. This sequence joins TRBV19 and TRBJ1-1; tentative D call: TRBD1 (5 bases). This CDR3 contains 15 residues. V was pared by 5 bases and J by 3 bases, with 16 bases between. The germline gives CDR1 LNHDA, CDR2 SQIVND (reference sequence).

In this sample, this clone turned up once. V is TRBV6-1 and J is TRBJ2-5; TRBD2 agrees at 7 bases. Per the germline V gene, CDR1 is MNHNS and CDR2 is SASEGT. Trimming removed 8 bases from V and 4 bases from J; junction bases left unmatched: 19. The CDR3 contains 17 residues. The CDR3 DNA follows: TGTGCCAGCGGTGGGGGGGAAACGGGAAAATGGGGAGAGACCCAGTACTTC. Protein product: CASGGGETGKWGETQYF.

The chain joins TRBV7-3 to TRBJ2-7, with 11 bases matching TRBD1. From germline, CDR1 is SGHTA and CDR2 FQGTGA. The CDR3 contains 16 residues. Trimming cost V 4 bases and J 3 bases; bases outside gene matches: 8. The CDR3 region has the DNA TGTGCCAGCAGCTACGGACGGGGACAGGGGGTCTACGAGCAGTACTTC. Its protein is CASSYGRGQGVYEQYF.

CDR3 bases: TGTGCCAGCTCACCGCAGAGGGGGAATTCACCCCTCCACTTT. Protein sequence: CASSPQRGNSPLHF. The chain joins TRBV18 to TRBJ1-6, with a tentative D call TRBD1 (6 bases). The CDR3 has 14 residues. V was trimmed by 3 bases and J by 7 bases, leaving 10 bases between them. Germline V lookup: CDR1 KGHSH, CDR2 LQKENI.

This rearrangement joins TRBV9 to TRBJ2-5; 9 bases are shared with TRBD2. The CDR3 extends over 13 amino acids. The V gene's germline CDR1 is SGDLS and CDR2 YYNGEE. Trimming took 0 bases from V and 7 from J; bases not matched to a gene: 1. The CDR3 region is CASSVGAGGTQYF. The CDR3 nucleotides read TGTGCCAGCAGCGTAGGAGCGGGGGGGACCCAGTACTTC.

CDR3 in amino acids: CAISDSTSVKETQYF. CDR3 coding DNA: TGTGCCATCAGTGACTCGACTAGCGTGAAAGAGACCCAGTACTTC. The chain links TRBV10-3 to TRBJ2-5; 8 bases align to TRBD2. V shed 3 bases, J shed 3 bases, and the junction held 6 bases outside the gene matches. The germline gives CDR1 ENHRY, CDR2 SYGVKD. This CDR3 contains 15 residues.

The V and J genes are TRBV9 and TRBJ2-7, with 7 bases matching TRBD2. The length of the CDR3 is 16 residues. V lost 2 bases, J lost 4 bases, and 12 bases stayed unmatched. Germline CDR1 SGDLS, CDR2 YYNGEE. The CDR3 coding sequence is TGTGCCAGCAGCGTTCGGGGGGTAGGGACCATATACGAGCAGTACTTC. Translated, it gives CASSVRGVGTIYEQYF.

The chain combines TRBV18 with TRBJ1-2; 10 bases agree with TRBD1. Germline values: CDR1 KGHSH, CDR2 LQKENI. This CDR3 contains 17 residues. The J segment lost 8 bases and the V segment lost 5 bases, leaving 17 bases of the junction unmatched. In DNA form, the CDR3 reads TGTGCCAGCTCATCGACACGAATTAGCCCGGGACAGGGGGGCTACACCTTC. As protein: CASSSTRISPGQGGYTF. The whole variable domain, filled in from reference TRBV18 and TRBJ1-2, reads NAGVMQNPRHLVRRRGQEARLRCSPMKGHSHVYWYRQLPEEGLKFMVYLQKENIIDESGMPKERFSAEFPKEGPSILRIQQVVRGDSAAYFCASSSTRISPGQGGYTFGSGTRLTVV.